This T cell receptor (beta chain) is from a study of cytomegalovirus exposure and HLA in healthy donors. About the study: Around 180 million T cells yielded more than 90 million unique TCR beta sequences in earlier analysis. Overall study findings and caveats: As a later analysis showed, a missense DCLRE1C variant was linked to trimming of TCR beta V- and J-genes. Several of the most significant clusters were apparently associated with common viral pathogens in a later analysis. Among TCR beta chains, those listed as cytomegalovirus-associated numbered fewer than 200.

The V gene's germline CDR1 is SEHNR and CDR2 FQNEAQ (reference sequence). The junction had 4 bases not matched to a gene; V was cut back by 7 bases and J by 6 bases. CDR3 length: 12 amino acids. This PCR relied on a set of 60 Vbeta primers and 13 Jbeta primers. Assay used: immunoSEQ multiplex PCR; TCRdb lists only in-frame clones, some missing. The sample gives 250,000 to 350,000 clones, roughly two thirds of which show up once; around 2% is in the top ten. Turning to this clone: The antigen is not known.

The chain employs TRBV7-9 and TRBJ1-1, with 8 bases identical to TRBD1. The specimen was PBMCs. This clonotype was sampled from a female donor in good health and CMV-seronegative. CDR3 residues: CASTTGGSEAFF. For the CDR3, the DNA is TGTGCCAGCACAACAGGGGGTTCTGAAGCTTTCTTT.